The T cell receptor (beta chain) described here comes from a study of beta chain features in type 1 diabetes. This clone was counted a few times. Its antigen is not identified. Germline V gives CDR1 SGHRS, CDR2 YFSETQ. CDR3 size: 14 residues. V dropped 1 base and J dropped 9 bases, with 11 bases sitting between them. CD45RO/CCR7/CD25/CD127/CD95/CD27 staining was used to isolate CD4+ naive, central memory, regulatory and stem cell-like memory cells by sorting. All of the sorted populations showed purity greater than 95%. What was sequenced were expressed TCRB transcripts, since all of the isolated RNA had been reverse transcribed. An average near 3.57 million reads came from naive, central memory and regulatory T cell samples. TCRdb's copy holds only in-frame clones and misses some; the assay was immunoSEQ multiplex PCR. The sample yields around 690,000 clones, under 15% seen once. Notes on the study in general: Cells with high TCR expression could be over-represented by cDNA sequencing. A moderate, significant TCRB CDR3 shortening appeared in type 1 diabetes across four CD4+ subsets.

Sequencing was carried out using naive CD4+ T cells from blood. The clonotype originates from a man aged 25 to 45 with type 1 diabetes. This chain joins TRBV5-1 and TRBJ1-6, with a weak D call TRBD1 (6 bases). For the CDR3, the DNA is TGCGCCAGCAGCTTGTTACAGGGTGGTTCACCCCTCCACTTT. This sequence encodes CASSLLQGGSPLHF.